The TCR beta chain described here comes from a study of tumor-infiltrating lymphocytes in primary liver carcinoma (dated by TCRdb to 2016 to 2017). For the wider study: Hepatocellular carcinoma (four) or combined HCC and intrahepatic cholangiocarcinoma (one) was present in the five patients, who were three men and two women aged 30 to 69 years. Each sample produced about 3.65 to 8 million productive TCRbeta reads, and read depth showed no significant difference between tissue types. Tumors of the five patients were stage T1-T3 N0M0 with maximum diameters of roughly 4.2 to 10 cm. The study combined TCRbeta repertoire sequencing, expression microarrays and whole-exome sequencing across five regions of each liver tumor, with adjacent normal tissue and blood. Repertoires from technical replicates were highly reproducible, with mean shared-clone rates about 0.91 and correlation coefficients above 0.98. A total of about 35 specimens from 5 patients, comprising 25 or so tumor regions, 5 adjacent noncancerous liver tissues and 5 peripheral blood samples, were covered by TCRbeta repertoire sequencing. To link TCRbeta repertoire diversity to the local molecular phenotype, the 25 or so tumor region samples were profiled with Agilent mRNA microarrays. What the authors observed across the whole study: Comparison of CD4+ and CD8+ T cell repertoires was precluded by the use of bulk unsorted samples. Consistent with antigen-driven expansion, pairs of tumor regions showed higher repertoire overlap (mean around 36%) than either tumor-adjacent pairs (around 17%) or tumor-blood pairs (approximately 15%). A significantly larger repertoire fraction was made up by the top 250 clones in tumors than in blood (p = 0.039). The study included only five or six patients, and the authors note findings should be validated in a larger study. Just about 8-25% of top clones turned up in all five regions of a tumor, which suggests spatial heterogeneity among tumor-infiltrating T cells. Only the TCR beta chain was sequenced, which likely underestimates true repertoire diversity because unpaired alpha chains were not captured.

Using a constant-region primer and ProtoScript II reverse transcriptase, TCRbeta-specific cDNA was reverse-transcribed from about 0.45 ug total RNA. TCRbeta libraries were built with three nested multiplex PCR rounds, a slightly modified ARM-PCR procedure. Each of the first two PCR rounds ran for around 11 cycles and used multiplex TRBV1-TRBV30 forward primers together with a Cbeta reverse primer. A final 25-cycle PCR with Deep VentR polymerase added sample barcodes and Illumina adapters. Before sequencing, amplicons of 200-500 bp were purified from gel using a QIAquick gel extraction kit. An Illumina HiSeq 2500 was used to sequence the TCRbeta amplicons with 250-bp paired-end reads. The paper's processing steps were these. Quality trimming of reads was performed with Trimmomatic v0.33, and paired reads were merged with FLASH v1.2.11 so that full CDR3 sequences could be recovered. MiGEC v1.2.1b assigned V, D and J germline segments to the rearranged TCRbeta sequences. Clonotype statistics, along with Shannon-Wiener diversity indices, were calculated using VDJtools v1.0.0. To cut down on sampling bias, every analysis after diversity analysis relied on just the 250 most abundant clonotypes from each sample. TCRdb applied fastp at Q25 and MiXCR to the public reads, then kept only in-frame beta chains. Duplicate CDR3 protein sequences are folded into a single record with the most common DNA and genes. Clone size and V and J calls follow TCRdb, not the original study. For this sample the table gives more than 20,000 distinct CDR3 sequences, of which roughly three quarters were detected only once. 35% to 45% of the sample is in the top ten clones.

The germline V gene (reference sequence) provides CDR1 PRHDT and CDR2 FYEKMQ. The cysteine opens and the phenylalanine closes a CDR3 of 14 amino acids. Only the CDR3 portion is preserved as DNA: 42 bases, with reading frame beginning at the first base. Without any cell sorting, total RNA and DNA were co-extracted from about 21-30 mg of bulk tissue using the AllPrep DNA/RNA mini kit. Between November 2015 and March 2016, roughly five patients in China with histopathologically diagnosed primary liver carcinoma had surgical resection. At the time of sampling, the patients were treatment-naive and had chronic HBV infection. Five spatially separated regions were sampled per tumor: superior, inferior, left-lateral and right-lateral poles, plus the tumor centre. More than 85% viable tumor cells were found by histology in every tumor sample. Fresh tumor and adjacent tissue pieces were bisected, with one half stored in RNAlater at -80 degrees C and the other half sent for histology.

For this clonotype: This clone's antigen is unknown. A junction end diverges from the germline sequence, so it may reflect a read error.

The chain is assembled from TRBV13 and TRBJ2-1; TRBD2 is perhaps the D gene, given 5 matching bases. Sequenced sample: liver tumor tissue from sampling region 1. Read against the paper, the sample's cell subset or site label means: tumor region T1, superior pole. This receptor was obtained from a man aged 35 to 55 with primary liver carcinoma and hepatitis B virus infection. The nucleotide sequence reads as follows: TGTGCCAGCAGCCCCAGGACTGTGCAAAATGAGCAGTCCTTC. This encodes CASSPRTVQNEQSF.